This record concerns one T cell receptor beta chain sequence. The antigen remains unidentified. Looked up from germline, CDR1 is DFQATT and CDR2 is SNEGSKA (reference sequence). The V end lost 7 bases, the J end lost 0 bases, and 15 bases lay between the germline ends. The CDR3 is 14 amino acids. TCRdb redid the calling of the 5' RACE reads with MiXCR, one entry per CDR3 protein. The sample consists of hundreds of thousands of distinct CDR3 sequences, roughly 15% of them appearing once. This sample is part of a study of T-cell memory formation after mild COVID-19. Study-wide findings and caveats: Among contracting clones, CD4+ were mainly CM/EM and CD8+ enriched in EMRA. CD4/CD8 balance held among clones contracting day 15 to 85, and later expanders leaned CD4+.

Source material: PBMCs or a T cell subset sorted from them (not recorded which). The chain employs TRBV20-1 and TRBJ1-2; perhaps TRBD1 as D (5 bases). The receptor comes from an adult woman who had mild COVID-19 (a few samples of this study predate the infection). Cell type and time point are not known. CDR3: CSGTSTASNYGYTF. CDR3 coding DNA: TGCAGTGGAACCTCGACAGCCTCTAACTATGGCTACACCTTC.